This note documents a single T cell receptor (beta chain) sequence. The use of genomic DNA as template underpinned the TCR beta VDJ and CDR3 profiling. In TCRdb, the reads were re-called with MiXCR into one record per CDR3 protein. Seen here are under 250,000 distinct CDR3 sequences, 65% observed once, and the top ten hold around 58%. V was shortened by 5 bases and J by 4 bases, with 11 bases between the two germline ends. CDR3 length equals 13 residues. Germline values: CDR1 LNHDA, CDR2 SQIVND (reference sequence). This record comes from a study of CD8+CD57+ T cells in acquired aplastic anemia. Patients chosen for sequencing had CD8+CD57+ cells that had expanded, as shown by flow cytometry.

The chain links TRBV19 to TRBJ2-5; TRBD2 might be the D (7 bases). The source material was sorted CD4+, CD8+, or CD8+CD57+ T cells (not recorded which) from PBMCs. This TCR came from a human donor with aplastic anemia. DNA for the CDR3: TGTGCCAGTAGTTCGGGGGGCGCAGAGACCCAGTACTTC. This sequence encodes CASSSGGAETQYF.